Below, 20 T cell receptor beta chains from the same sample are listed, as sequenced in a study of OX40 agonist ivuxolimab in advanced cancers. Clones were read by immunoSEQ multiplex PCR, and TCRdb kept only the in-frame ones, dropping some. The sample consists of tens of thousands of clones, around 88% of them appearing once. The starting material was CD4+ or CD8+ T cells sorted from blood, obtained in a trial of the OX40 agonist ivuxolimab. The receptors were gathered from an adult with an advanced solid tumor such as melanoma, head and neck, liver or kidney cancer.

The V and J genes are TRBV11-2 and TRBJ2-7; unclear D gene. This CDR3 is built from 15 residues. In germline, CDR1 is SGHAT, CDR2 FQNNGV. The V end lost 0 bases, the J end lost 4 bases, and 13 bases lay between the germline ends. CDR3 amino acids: CASSLERSLGYEQYF. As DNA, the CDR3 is TGTGCCAGCAGCTTAGAAAGGTCTCTCGGGTACGAGCAGTACTTC.

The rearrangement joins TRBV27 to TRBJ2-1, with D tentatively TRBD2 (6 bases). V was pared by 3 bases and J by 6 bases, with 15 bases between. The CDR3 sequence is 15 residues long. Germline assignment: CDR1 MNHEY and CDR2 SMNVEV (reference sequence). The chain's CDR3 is CASSLEGDLSNEQFF. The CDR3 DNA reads TGTGCCAGCAGTTTGGAGGGCGATTTGTCCAATGAGCAGTTCTTC.

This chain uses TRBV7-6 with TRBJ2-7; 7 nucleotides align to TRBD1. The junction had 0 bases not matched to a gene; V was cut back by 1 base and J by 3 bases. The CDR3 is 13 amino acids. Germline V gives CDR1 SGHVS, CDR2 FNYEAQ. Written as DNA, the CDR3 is TGTGCCAGCAGCTTAGGGACAGGCTACGAGCAGTACTTC. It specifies CASSLGTGYEQYF. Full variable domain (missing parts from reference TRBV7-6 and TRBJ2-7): GAGVSQSPRYKVTKRGQDVALRCDPISGHVSLYWYRQALGQGPEFLTYFNYEAQQDKSGLPNDRFSAERPEGSISTLTIQRTEQRDSAMYRCASSLGTGYEQYFGPGTRLTVT.

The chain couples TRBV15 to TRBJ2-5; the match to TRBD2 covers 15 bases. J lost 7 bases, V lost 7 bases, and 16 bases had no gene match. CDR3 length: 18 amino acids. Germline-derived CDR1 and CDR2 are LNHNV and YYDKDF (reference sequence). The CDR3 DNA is TGTGCCACCAAACCGGGACTAGCGGGAGGAGACCCTTGGGGGACCCAGTACTTC. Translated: CATKPGLAGGDPWGTQYF.

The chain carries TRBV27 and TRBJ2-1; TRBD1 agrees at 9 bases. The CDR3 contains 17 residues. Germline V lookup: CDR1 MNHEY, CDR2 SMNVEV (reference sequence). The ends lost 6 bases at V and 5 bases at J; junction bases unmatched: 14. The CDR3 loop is CASSPLKTGGADNEQFF. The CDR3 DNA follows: TGTGCCAGCAGCCCTCTGAAAACAGGGGGCGCGGACAATGAGCAGTTCTTC.

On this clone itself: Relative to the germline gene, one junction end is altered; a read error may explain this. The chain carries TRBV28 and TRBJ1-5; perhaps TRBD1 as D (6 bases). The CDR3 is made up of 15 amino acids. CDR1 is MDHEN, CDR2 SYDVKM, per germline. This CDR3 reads CASSLRAGGKQPQHF. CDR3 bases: TGTGCCAGCAGTTTGAGGGCGGGGGGCAAACAGCCCCAGCATTTT. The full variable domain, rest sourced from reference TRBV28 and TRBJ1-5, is DVKVTQSSRYLVKRTGEKVFLECVQDMDHENMFWYRQDPGLGLRLIYFSYDVKMKEKGDIPEGYSVSREKKERFSLILESASTNQTSMYLCASSLRAGGKQPQHFGDGTRLSIL.

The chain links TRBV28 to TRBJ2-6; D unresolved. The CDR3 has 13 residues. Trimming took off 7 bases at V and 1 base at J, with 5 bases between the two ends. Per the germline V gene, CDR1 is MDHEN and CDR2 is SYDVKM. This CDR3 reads CASKGSGANVLTF. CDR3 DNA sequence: TGTGCCAGCAAGGGATCTGGGGCCAACGTCCTGACTTTC. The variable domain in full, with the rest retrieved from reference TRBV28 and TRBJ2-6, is DVKVTQSSRYLVKRTGEKVFLECVQDMDHENMFWYRQDPGLGLRLIYFSYDVKMKEKGDIPEGYSVSREKKERFSLILESASTNQTSMYLCASKGSGANVLTFGAGSRLTVL.

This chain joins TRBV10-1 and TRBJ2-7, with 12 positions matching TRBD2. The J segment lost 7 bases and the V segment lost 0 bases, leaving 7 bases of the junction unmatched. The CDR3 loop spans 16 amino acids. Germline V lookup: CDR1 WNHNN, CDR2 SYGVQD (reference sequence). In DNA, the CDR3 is TGCGCCAGCAGTGAGTCGACTAGCGGGAGACTGGGAGAGCAGTACTTC. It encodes CASSESTSGRLGEQYF.

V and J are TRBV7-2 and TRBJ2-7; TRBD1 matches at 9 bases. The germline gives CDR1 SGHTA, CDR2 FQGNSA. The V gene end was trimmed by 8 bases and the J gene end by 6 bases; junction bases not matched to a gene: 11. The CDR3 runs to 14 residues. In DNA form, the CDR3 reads TGTGCCAGCGTTACCGGGACAGGGTTTAGCGAGCAGTACTTC. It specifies CASVTGTGFSEQYF.

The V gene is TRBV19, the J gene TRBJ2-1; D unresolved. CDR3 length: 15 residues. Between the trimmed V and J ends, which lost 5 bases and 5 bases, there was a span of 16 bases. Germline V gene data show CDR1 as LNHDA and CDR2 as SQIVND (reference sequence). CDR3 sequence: CASSSPVWSHNEQFF. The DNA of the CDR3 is TGTGCCAGTAGTTCCCCGGTCTGGTCCCACAATGAGCAGTTCTTC.

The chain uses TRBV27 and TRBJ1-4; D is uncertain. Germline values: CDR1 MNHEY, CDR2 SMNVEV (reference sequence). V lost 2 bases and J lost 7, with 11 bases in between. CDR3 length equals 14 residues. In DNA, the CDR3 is TGTGCCAGCAGTTTAGATAGGCTTTCTGAAAAACTGTTTTTT. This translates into CASSLDRLSEKLFF.

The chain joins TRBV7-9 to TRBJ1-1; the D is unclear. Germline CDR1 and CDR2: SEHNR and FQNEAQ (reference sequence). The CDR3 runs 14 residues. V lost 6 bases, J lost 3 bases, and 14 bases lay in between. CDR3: CASSSRLRDTEAFF. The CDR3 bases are TGTGCCAGCAGTAGTAGGCTAAGGGACACTGAAGCTTTCTTT.

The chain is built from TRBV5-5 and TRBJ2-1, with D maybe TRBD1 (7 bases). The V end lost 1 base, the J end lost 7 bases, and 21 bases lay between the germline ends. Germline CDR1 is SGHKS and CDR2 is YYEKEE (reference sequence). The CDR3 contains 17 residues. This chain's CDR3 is CASSLSLGRGALNEQFF. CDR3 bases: TGTGCCAGCAGCTTGAGTCTAGGCAGGGGGGCCCTTAATGAGCAGTTCTTC.

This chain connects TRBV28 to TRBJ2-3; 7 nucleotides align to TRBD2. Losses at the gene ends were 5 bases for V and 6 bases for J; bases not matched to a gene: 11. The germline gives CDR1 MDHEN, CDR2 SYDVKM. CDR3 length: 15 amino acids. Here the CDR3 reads CASSAIAGVADTQYF. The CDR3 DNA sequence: TGTGCCAGCAGTGCCATTGCGGGAGTTGCCGATACGCAGTATTTT.

CDR3 bases: TGTGCCAGCAGCCACGGGGAAGGAGGTACTGAAGCTTTCTTT. Protein sequence: CASSHGEGGTEAFF. The chain has TRBV6-5 and TRBJ1-1; the D is unclear. The CDR3 contains 14 residues. V dropped 6 bases and J dropped 5 bases, with 16 bases sitting between them. Germline CDR1 and CDR2: MNHEY and SVGAGI.

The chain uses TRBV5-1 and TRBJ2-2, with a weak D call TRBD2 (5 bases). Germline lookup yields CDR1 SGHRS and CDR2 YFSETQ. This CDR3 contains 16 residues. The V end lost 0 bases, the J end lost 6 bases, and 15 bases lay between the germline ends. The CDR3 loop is CASSLEGRGFAGELFF. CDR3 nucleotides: TGCGCCAGCAGCTTGGAAGGTCGGGGATTCGCCGGGGAGCTGTTTTTT. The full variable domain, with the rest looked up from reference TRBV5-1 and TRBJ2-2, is KAGVTQTPRYLIKTRGQQVTLSCSPISGHRSVSWYQQTPGQGLQFLFEYFSETQRNKGNFPGRFSGRQFSNSRSEMNVSTLELGDSALYLCASSLEGRGFAGELFFGEGSRLTVL.

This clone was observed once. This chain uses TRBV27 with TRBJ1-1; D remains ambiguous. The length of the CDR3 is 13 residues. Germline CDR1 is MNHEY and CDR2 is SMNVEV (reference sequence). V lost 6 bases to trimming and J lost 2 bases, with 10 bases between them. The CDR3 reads CASRILANTEAFF. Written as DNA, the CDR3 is TGTGCCAGCAGGATACTGGCTAACACTGAAGCTTTCTTT.

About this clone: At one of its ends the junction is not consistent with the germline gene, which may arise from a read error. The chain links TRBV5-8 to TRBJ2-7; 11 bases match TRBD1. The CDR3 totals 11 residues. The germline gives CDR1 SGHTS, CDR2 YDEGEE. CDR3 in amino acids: CASSLWDRGIF. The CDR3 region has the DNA TGTGCCAGCAGCTTGTGGGACAGGGGGATCTTC.

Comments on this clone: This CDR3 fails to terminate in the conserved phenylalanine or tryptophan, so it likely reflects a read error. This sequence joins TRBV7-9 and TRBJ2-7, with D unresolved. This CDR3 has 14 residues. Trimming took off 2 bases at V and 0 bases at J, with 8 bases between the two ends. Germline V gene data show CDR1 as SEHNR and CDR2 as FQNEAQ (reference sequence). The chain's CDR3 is CASSLNQRSYEQYL. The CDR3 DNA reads TGTGCCAGCAGCTTAAACCAACGCTCCTACGAGCAGTACCTC.

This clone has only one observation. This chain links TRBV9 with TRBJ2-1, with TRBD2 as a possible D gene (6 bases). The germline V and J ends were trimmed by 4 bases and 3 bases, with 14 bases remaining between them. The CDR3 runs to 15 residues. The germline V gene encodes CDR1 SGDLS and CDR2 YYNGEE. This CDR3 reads CASSPQGTFYNEQFF. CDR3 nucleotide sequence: TGTGCCAGCAGCCCCCAAGGGACTTTCTACAATGAGCAGTTCTTC.